This T cell receptor beta chain was captured in a study of shared T cell receptors in the human thymus. TCRdb keeps only in-frame clones here, not all; method: immunoSEQ multiplex PCR. In the table there are 700,000 to 750,000 clones, 70% to 90% of which are singletons. V was shortened by 5 bases and J by 3 bases, with 14 bases between the two germline ends. Per the germline V gene, CDR1 is SGHTA and CDR2 is FQGNSA. The length of the CDR3 is 15 residues. This sample also belongs to another study, concerning human thymus T cells. This second report adds: Corrective heart surgery yielded resections, and these provided the thymus tissue. In thymic and blood repertoires alike, V and J usage looked biased. As related research reported, thymic repertoires overlapped highly among unrelated individuals.

The source material was thymocytes. The chain links TRBV7-2 to TRBJ1-5; D gene uncertain. The TCR sequence derives from a girl under three years old with a congenital heart defect. The CDR3 loop reads CASSILGLVNQPQHF. The DNA of the CDR3 is TGTGCCAGCAGCATCCTAGGTTTGGTCAATCAGCCCCAGCATTTT.